The clone carrying this T cell receptor beta chain was found a few times. V lost 7 bases, J lost 2 bases, and 8 bases stayed unmatched. This CDR3 region has 14 residues. The V gene's germline CDR1 is LNHDA and CDR2 SQIVND (reference sequence). The PCR made use of 60 Vbeta and 13 Jbeta primers. Generated by immunoSEQ multiplex PCR, the TCRdb table keeps only in-frame clones and is missing some. Among some 120,000 clones listed, around 8.5% were seen once. The data derive from a study of cytomegalovirus exposure and HLA in healthy donors. The sample taken for sequencing was PBMCs. This receptor was taken from a man in his forties or fifties in good health and CMV-seronegative. The chain is built from TRBV19 and TRBJ2-7, with TRBD1 matching 7 bases. CDR3 sequence (DNA): TGTGCCAGTACCAAGGGGACAGACACCTACGAGCAGTACTTC. It codes for CASTKGTDTYEQYF.